One sample yielded the 19 T cell receptor beta chains listed below, sequenced in a study of OX40 agonist ivuxolimab in advanced cancers. Profiled with immunoSEQ multiplex PCR; TCRdb holds only in-frame clones, not every one. The repertoire consists of tens of thousands of clones, with 70% to 90% occurring once and the leading ten covering 4.7%. Here the sequenced sample was CD4+ or CD8+ T cells sorted from blood, taken in a trial of the OX40 agonist ivuxolimab. The source is an adult with an advanced solid tumor such as melanoma, head and neck, liver or kidney cancer.

This sequence joins TRBV6-5 and TRBJ2-3; 9 nucleotides match TRBD2. Germline assignment: CDR1 MNHEY and CDR2 SVGAGI. The CDR3 totals 12 residues. The V gene end was trimmed by 6 bases and the J gene end by 6 bases; junction bases not matched to a gene: 1. The CDR3 DNA sequence: TGTGCCAGCAGGGCGGGGGGGGATACGCAGTATTTT. It translates to CASRAGGDTQYF.

This sequence joins TRBV6-4 and TRBJ1-1; no clear D. CDR3 length: 13 amino acids. The V end was cut by 3 bases, the J end by 5 bases, with 10 bases between. Germline CDR1 and CDR2: MRHNA and SNTAGT. CDR3 residues: CASSETRVTEAFF. CDR3 in DNA: TGTGCCAGCAGTGAAACAAGGGTAACTGAAGCTTTCTTT.

The genes are TRBV5-5 and TRBJ1-1, with D unclear. The CDR3 sequence is 11 residues long. V was shortened by 4 bases and J by 0 bases, with 1 base between the two germline ends. Germline V gene sequence: CDR1 SGHKS, CDR2 YYEKEE (reference sequence). In nucleotides, the CDR3 is TGTGCCAGCAGCCTGAACACTGAAGCTTTCTTT. It translates to CASSLNTEAFF. Full variable domain (remainder filled in from reference TRBV5-5 and TRBJ1-1): DAGVTQSPTHLIKTRGQQVTLRCSPISGHKSVSWYQQVLGQGPQFIFQYYEKEERGRGNFPDRFSARQFPNYSSELNVNALLLGDSALYLCASSLNTEAFFGQGTRLTVV.

The chain employs TRBV12-5 and TRBJ2-5, with TRBD2 identical over 13 bases. Gene TRBJ2-7 matches the end of the DNA better, so the J call may be wrong. Germline-derived CDR1 and CDR2 are LGHNT and FRNRAP. The CDR3 is made up of 21 amino acids. Written as DNA, the CDR3 is TGTGCTAGTGGTTTGGGAAGGGGACTCATTCTTCCGGGACTAGCGGGAAACGAGCAGTACTTC. It codes for CASGLGRGLILPGLAGNEQYF.

The chain uses TRBV30 and TRBJ2-7; D unclear. V dropped 7 bases and J dropped 4 bases, with 11 bases sitting between them. Germline V gene data show CDR1 as GTSNPN and CDR2 as SVGIG (reference sequence). The CDR3 is 11 residues long. The CDR3 region has the DNA TGTGCCTCCTCTAACGGGTACGAGCAGTACTTC. Translating gives CASSNGYEQYF. The variable domain in full, with the rest retrieved from reference TRBV30 and TRBJ2-7, is SQTIHQWPATLVQPVGSPLSLECTVEGTSNPNLYWYRQAAGRGLQLLFYSVGIGQISSEVPQNLSASRPQDRQFILSSKKLLLSDSGFYLCASSNGYEQYFGPGTRLTVT.

This chain uses TRBV7-2 with TRBJ2-5; the D is unclear. The germline gives CDR1 SGHTA, CDR2 FQGNSA. The length of the CDR3 is 13 residues. V lost 5 bases and J lost 2, with 9 bases in between. CDR3 DNA sequence: TGTGCCAGCAGCCTTGATCAGCAAGAGACCCAGTACTTC. Protein product: CASSLDQQETQYF.

The table lists this clone with a few counts. The V call is TRBV2, the J call TRBJ2-6; D unclear. Germline lookup yields CDR1 SNHLY and CDR2 FYNNEI. V shed 0 bases and J shed 0 bases, with 12 bases lying between them. The CDR3 has 18 residues. CDR3 protein: CASSEAYDWSSGANVLTF. As DNA, the CDR3 is TGTGCCAGCAGTGAAGCGTACGATTGGAGCTCTGGGGCCAACGTCCTGACTTTC.

The chain uses TRBV7-9 and TRBJ1-2; TRBD1 is a possible D gene (5 bases). This CDR3 is 15 amino acids long. Trimming stripped 4 bases from V and 7 bases from J, with 19 bases between. Germline values: CDR1 SEHNR, CDR2 FQNEAQ (reference sequence). CDR3 amino acids: CASSSSVWGGRGYTF. The CDR3 DNA follows: TGTGCCAGCAGCTCCTCGGTGTGGGGCGGCCGTGGCTACACCTTC.

The chain links TRBV7-9 to TRBJ2-1, with 9 bases identical to TRBD2. V was pared by 6 bases and J by 4 bases, with 7 bases of the junction left unmatched. This CDR3 comprises 15 residues. Per germline, CDR1 SEHNR and CDR2 FQNEAQ (reference sequence). The CDR3, as DNA: TGTGCCAGCAGGCGGGAGGGCGCGAATTACAATGAGCAGTTCTTC. Protein: CASRREGANYNEQFF. Full variable domain (remainder filled in from reference TRBV7-9 and TRBJ2-1): DTGVSQNPRHKITKRGQNVTFRCDPISEHNRLYWYRQTLGQGPEFLTYFQNEAQLEKSRLLSDRFSAERPKGSFSTLEIQRTEQGDSAMYLCASRREGANYNEQFFGPGTRLTVL.

V gene TRBV7-3 combines with J gene TRBJ2-1, with 7 bases identical to TRBD2. The length of the CDR3 is 16 residues. The junction had 7 bases not matched to a gene; V was cut back by 1 base and J by 4 bases. Germline V gene lookup returns CDR1 SGHTA and CDR2 FQGTGA. CDR3 coding DNA: TGTGCCAGCAGCTTAAACGGCGGGAGACCTTACAATGAGCAGTTCTTC. Translated, it gives CASSLNGGRPYNEQFF. The full variable domain, completed using reference TRBV7-3 and TRBJ2-1, is GAGVSQTPSNKVTEKGKYVELRCDPISGHTALYWYRQSLGQGPEFLIYFQGTGAADDSGLPNDRFFAVRPEGSVSTLKIQRTERGDSAVYLCASSLNGGRPYNEQFFGPGTRLTVL.

The chain links TRBV6-5 to TRBJ2-5, with D unresolved. The CDR3 covers 12 residues. CDR1 MNHEY and CDR2 SVGAGI come from the germline V gene. The V end lost 5 bases, the J end lost 6 bases, and 10 bases lay between the germline ends. The CDR3 DNA reads TGTGCCAGCAGTCCCTCGTTAAAGACCCAGTACTTC. Its translation: CASSPSLKTQYF.

The V call is TRBV19, the J call TRBJ2-7; 9 positions agree with TRBD1. The CDR3 has 13 amino acids. The trim removed 8 bases at V and 2 bases at J, leaving 4 bases unmatched. Germline V gene sequence: CDR1 LNHDA, CDR2 SQIVND (reference sequence). For the CDR3, the DNA is TGTGCCAGTGAGGACAGGGGAACCTACGAGCAGTACTTC. It codes for CASEDRGTYEQYF.

This chain uses TRBV7-9 with TRBJ2-5; no reliable D call. The assigned J gene may be wrong: the sequence end matches TRBJ2-7 better. The CDR3 extends over 14 amino acids. Per the germline V gene, CDR1 is SEHNR and CDR2 is FQNEAQ (reference sequence). The CDR3 sequence is CASSQTSTSYEQYF. The CDR3 bases are TGTGCCAGCAGCCAAACCAGTACCAGCTACGAGCAGTACTTC.

CDR3 bases: TGTGCCAGCAGCTCGGGGCAGGGAAGTAACGAGCAGTACTTC. It codes for CASSSGQGSNEQYF. J is TRBJ2-7 and V is TRBV7-3; D tentatively fits TRBD1 or TRBD2 (5 bases each). V was trimmed by 4 bases and J by 5 bases, leaving 15 bases between them. Germline values: CDR1 SGHTA, CDR2 FQGTGA. The CDR3 has 14 residues.

J is TRBJ2-7 and V is TRBV7-9; D ambiguous. The CDR3 totals 11 residues. With 4 bases removed from V and 4 bases from J, the gap between germline ends came to 5 bases. Germline CDR1 SEHNR, CDR2 FQNEAQ (reference sequence). CDR3 DNA: TGTGCCAGCAGCTATCTGTACGAGCAGTACTTC. This codes for CASSYLYEQYF.

The DNA for the CDR3 is TGTGCCAGCTCACCCAGCGGGGCAGGGACCTACGAGCAGTACTTC. Its translation: CASSPSGAGTYEQYF. The J gene is TRBJ2-7, the V gene TRBV28, with TRBD2 matching over 7 bases. CDR1 and CDR2 (germline): MDHEN, SYDVKM. With 8 bases clipped from V and 2 bases from J, the junction kept 12 bases outside the gene matches. This CDR3 is 15 amino acids long.

The chain employs TRBV14 and TRBJ1-3; D gene unclear. The length of the CDR3 is 16 residues. With 3 bases removed from V and 6 bases from J, the gap between germline ends came to 18 bases. Germline assignment: CDR1 SGHDN and CDR2 FVKESK. CDR3 DNA: TGTGCCAGCAGCCATCCACCGGCCAAGGGCGAAAACACCATATATTTT. The encoded protein is CASSHPPAKGENTIYF.

J is TRBJ2-1 and V is TRBV4-1, with 8 bases identical to TRBD2. Trimming cost V 0 bases and J 5 bases; bases outside gene matches: 12. This CDR3 has 18 amino acids. The germline CDR1 and CDR2 sequences are MGHRA and YSYEKL. CDR3 protein: CASSQDHLALAGDNEQFF. DNA of the CDR3: TGCGCCAGCAGCCAAGATCACCTCGCCCTAGCGGGTGACAATGAGCAGTTCTTC.

CDR3 amino acids: CASSPGVNYNEQFF. CDR3 bases: TGTGCCAGCAGCCCCGGGGTGAACTACAATGAGCAGTTCTTC. V gene TRBV11-3 combines with J gene TRBJ2-1, with D possibly TRBD2 on 5 matching bases. V lost 5 bases, J lost 3 bases, and 11 bases lay in between. CDR3 length: 14 amino acids. Germline CDR1 is SGHNT and CDR2 is YENEEA. Supplemented by reference TRBV11-3 and TRBJ2-1, the full variable domain reads EAGVVQSPRYKIIEKKQPVAFWCNPISGHNTLYWYLQNLGQGPELLIRYENEEAVDDSQLPKDRFSAERLKGVDSTLKIQPAELGDSAVYLCASSPGVNYNEQFFGPGTRLTVL.